The 19 T cell receptor beta chains below all came from one sample that was sequenced in a study of OX40 agonist ivuxolimab in advanced cancers. TCRdb keeps only in-frame clones here, not all; method: immunoSEQ multiplex PCR. The repertoire consists of about 65,000 clones, with more than 75% occurring once and the leading ten covering over 0.3%. Sequencing was performed on CD4+ or CD8+ T cells sorted from blood, taken in a trial of the OX40 agonist ivuxolimab. Receptors originate from an adult with an advanced solid tumor such as melanoma, head and neck, liver or kidney cancer.

This clone was found once. Here the CDR3 reads CASSLSRGRNEQFF. CDR3 nucleotides: TGTGCCAGCAGTTTATCCAGGGGGCGTAATGAGCAGTTCTTC. The V call is TRBV27, the J call TRBJ2-1, with 8 positions matching TRBD1. The J segment lost 7 bases and the V segment lost 0 bases, leaving 2 bases of the junction unmatched. Germline CDR1 MNHEY, CDR2 SMNVEV (reference sequence). The CDR3 is 14 amino acids.

This chain links TRBV19 with TRBJ2-5, with TRBD2 matching 9 bases. The CDR3 extends over 17 amino acids. The germline gives CDR1 LNHDA, CDR2 SQIVND (reference sequence). V shed 5 bases and J 2 bases; nucleotides not matched to a gene: 12. DNA of the CDR3: TGTGCCAGTAGTGCCAGACTAGCGGACCCACGTCAAGAGACCCAGTACTTC. It translates to CASSARLADPRQETQYF.

The chain recombines TRBV10-1 with TRBJ2-2, with 9 nucleotides matching TRBD2. The CDR3 is 17 amino acids. Germline-derived CDR1 and CDR2 are WNHNN and SYGVQD (reference sequence). V trimming: 5 bases; J trimming: 0 bases; junction bases outside the gene matches: 7. Written as DNA, the CDR3 is TGCGCCAGCAGTCGCGGGGGGGCCTTATCGAACACCGGGGAGCTGTTTTTT. As protein: CASSRGGALSNTGELFF.

The CDR3 region has the DNA TGTGCCAGCAGCTTGAACGGAAGGGGGCGCGACACTGAAGCTTTCTTT. Amino acid sequence: CASSLNGRGRDTEAFF. The rearrangement uses TRBV5-4 and TRBJ1-1, with TRBD1 identical over 7 bases. The junction had 9 bases not matched to a gene; V was cut back by 1 base and J by 3 bases. Germline V gene sequence: CDR1 SGHNT, CDR2 YYREEE (reference sequence). This CDR3 contains 16 residues.

The V gene is TRBV19, the J gene TRBJ2-2; 7 bases map to TRBD1. Germline-derived CDR1 and CDR2 are LNHDA and SQIVND (reference sequence). The CDR3 is 16 amino acids. With V trimmed by 6 bases and J by 1 base, 8 bases remained unmatched. The CDR3 DNA is TGTGCCAGTAGCCGAAAAAGGACAGGGAACACCGGGGAGCTGTTTTTT. Amino acids: CASSRKRTGNTGELFF.

This clone was counted between two and nine times. This sequence joins TRBV5-6 and TRBJ2-7; 11 bases align to TRBD2. CDR3 length equals 14 residues. Per the germline V gene, CDR1 is SGHDT and CDR2 is YYEEEE. The junction had 1 base not matched to a gene; V was cut back by 2 bases and J by 3 bases. This CDR3 reads CASSFSGGGYEQYF. DNA of the CDR3: TGTGCCAGCAGCTTTAGCGGGGGGGGCTACGAGCAGTACTTC. Looking up the rest from reference TRBV5-6 and TRBJ2-7 gives the full variable domain: DAGVTQSPTHLIKTRGQQVTLRCSPKSGHDTVSWYQQALGQGPQFIFQYYEEEERQRGNFPDRFSGHQFPNYSSELNVNALLLGDSALYLCASSFSGGGYEQYFGPGTRLTVT.

This clone appeared once. The chain carries TRBV5-6 and TRBJ1-5; D may be TRBD1 (5 bases). In germline, CDR1 is SGHDT, CDR2 YYEEEE. CDR3 size: 14 residues. V shed 0 bases and J shed 4 bases, with 8 bases lying between them. The CDR3, as DNA: TGTGCCAGCAGCTTGGGACAGAAGAATCAGCCCCAGCATTTT. Protein: CASSLGQKNQPQHF.

The chain recombines TRBV5-1 with TRBJ2-3; 8 bases are shared with TRBD1. V shed 0 bases, J shed 1 base, and the junction held 10 bases outside the gene matches. The germline V gene has CDR1 SGHRS and CDR2 YFSETQ. The CDR3 has 18 residues. CDR3 in DNA: TGCGCCAGCAGCTTGGCTGGACAGGGAACGCCAGGCACAGATACGCAGTATTTT. Encoded protein: CASSLAGQGTPGTDTQYF.

This clone was recorded only once. The genes are TRBV9 and TRBJ2-2; 8 bases fit TRBD2. The trim removed 4 bases at V and 6 bases at J, leaving 11 bases unmatched. The CDR3 extends over 16 amino acids. CDR1 SGDLS and CDR2 YYNGEE come from the germline V gene. This CDR3 is CASSPRPAGEAGELFF. The CDR3 DNA sequence: TGTGCCAGCAGCCCTAGACCAGCGGGGGAGGCCGGGGAGCTGTTTTTT.

J is TRBJ1-5 and V is TRBV6-1; TRBD1 matches at 7 bases. The trim removed 4 bases at V and 0 bases at J, leaving 3 bases unmatched. The CDR3 contains 15 residues. Germline V CDR1 and CDR2: MNHNS, SASEGT. The CDR3 sequence: CASSAGQLSNQPQHF. CDR3 DNA: TGTGCCAGCAGTGCGGGACAGCTTAGCAATCAGCCCCAGCATTTT.

The chain joins TRBV27 to TRBJ1-3; weak D call: TRBD1 (6 bases). V gave up 3 bases and J gave up 1 base, with 13 bases separating them. The CDR3 spans 16 residues. Germline V gene lookup returns CDR1 MNHEY and CDR2 SMNVEV (reference sequence). The CDR3 nucleotides read TGTGCCAGCAGTTTGACAGGCGTCGGGTCTGGAAACACCATATATTTT. Protein sequence: CASSLTGVGSGNTIYF.

V gene TRBV7-3 combines with J gene TRBJ1-2; TRBD1 matches 9 bases. The germline CDR1 and CDR2 sequences are SGHTA and FQGTGA. The CDR3 totals 14 residues. Losses at the gene ends were 2 bases for V and 5 bases for J; bases not matched to a gene: 3. The CDR3 is CASSLSGQGYGYTF. CDR3 bases: TGTGCCAGCAGCTTATCAGGACAGGGGTATGGCTACACCTTC.

The CDR3 region has the DNA TGTGCCAGCAGAGGACATGGGGAAAACATTCAGTACTTC. It is translated as CASRGHGENIQYF. V usage is TRBV6-5 and J usage is TRBJ2-4; tentatively, D is TRBD1 (5 bases). V was cut by 6 bases and J by 5 bases, with 11 bases left in between. The CDR3 totals 13 residues. The germline V gene encodes CDR1 MNHEY and CDR2 SVGAGI.

The genes are TRBV5-8 and TRBJ2-1, with 8 bases aligning to TRBD1. The ends lost 0 bases at V and 1 base at J; junction bases unmatched: 3. This CDR3 comprises 16 residues. CDR1 is SGHTS and CDR2 is YDEGEE in the germline V gene. The DNA for the CDR3 is TGTGCCAGCAGCTTGGGACAGGGGACTTCCTACAATGAGCAGTTCTTC. As protein: CASSLGQGTSYNEQFF.

The chain combines TRBV5-4 with TRBJ2-7; D perhaps matches TRBD2 (5 bases). This CDR3 has 11 amino acids. The germline V gene encodes CDR1 SGHNT and CDR2 YYREEE (reference sequence). V was pared by 2 bases and J by 5 bases, with 5 bases between. The CDR3 here is CASSFGDEQYF. As DNA, the CDR3 is TGTGCCAGCAGCTTCGGGGACGAGCAGTACTTC.

This chain uses TRBV9 with TRBJ1-2; 8 bases fit TRBD1. V was pared by 0 bases and J by 2 bases, with 3 bases of the junction left unmatched. This CDR3 has 15 amino acids. Germline-derived CDR1 and CDR2 are SGDLS and YYNGEE. CDR3 sequence: CASSVETGGNYGYTF. The CDR3 region has the DNA TGTGCCAGCAGCGTAGAAACAGGGGGAAACTATGGCTACACCTTC.

On this clone: Other DNA variants within this sample encode the same CDR3. The chain employs TRBV9 and TRBJ2-5; D unclear. CDR3 length equals 11 residues. Germline CDR1 is SGDLS and CDR2 is YYNGEE. V was trimmed by 0 bases and J by 5 bases, leaving 2 bases between them. CDR3 bases: TGTGCCAGCAGCGTAGAGGAGACCCAGTACTTC. It codes for CASSVEETQYF.

This clone was recorded once. The J gene is TRBJ1-1, the V gene TRBV6-1; tentative D call: TRBD1 (5 bases). CDR3 length: 14 residues. V dropped 4 bases and J dropped 2 bases, with 11 bases sitting between them. The germline gives CDR1 MNHNS, CDR2 SASEGT. CDR3 coding DNA: TGTGCCAGCAGTGGTTCGAGGGGAAACACTGAAGCTTTCTTT. Its protein product is CASSGSRGNTEAFF.

The J gene is TRBJ2-7, the V gene TRBV7-8, with D maybe TRBD1 (5 bases). Germline-derived CDR1 and CDR2 are SGHVS and FQNEAQ. Trimming removed 3 bases at V and 0 bases at J, with 12 bases between. The CDR3 totals 15 residues. DNA for the CDR3: TGTGCCAGCAGCTTCAATAGACAGCCCTCCTACGAGCAGTACTTC. This sequence encodes CASSFNRQPSYEQYF.